What follows are 11 T cell receptor beta chains derived from one specimen sequenced in a study of technical replicates of blood from a handful of donors. Profiled with immunoSEQ multiplex PCR; TCRdb holds only in-frame clones, not every one. This sample carries 55,000 to 75,000 clones, around 88% of them seen once, and the ten largest clones take more than 4.5%. Source material: PBMCs. The receptors derive from a human donor in good health. Some clones in this sample may be carry-over from other donors' samples.

V usage is TRBV6-1 and J usage is TRBJ2-5; D is possibly TRBD2 (6 bases). Germline V gene sequence: CDR1 MNHNS, CDR2 SASEGT. The CDR3 has 13 amino acids. V was trimmed by 7 bases and J by 3 bases, leaving 12 bases between them. The CDR3 nucleotides are TGTGCCAGCATTGGCGGGATAGAAGAGACCCAGTACTTC. Translating it yields CASIGGIEETQYF.

The chain is built from TRBV11-2 and TRBJ2-7; TRBD1 matches 7 bases. V lost 4 bases, J lost 5 bases, and 8 bases stayed unmatched. Germline-derived CDR1 and CDR2 are SGHAT and FQNNGV. The CDR3 spans 14 residues. The CDR3 reads CASSSMTGRDEQYF. DNA of the CDR3: TGTGCCAGCAGCTCGATGACAGGGCGCGACGAGCAGTACTTC.

The chain is built from TRBV30 and TRBJ1-5; D is ambiguous. Trimming shortened V by 1 base and J by 6 bases, and 13 bases separated the two germline ends. Germline CDR1 and CDR2: GTSNPN and SVGIG (reference sequence). This CDR3 has 14 amino acids. The CDR3 region is CAWSATGRAQPQHF. The CDR3 DNA reads as TGTGCCTGGAGTGCCACGGGGAGGGCTCAGCCCCAGCATTTT.

This chain connects TRBV2 to TRBJ1-2; D might be TRBD1 (6 bases). Trimming removed 5 bases at V and 4 bases at J, with 17 bases between. Germline CDR1 reads SNHLY; CDR2 reads FYNNEI. CDR3 length equals 15 residues. This CDR3 reads CASSWEGQVSYGYTF. As DNA, the CDR3 is TGTGCCAGCAGTTGGGAGGGACAAGTTTCCTATGGCTACACCTTC.

J is TRBJ1-2 and V is TRBV28, with 10 bases identical to TRBD1. This CDR3 has 14 amino acids. CDR1 and CDR2 (germline): MDHEN, SYDVKM. Losses at the gene ends were 4 bases for V and 4 bases for J; bases not matched to a gene: 3. The CDR3 nucleotides are TGTGCCAGCAGTTCCGGGACAGGGGCCTATGGCTACACCTTC. Translated, it gives CASSSGTGAYGYTF.

This chain joins TRBV5-1 and TRBJ2-3; 13 bases are shared with TRBD2. The CDR3 extends over 17 amino acids. J lost 2 bases, V lost 3 bases, and 6 bases had no gene match. CDR1 is SGHRS and CDR2 is YFSETQ in the germline V gene. CDR3 region: CASSYSGLAGNTDTQYF. The CDR3 DNA is TGCGCCAGCAGCTATTCGGGACTAGCGGGGAACACAGATACGCAGTATTTT.

The chain joins TRBV7-2 to TRBJ2-3; D is undetermined. The V gene's germline CDR1 is SGHTA and CDR2 FQGNSA. V lost 3 bases and J 4 bases, leaving 5 bases between the germline ends. The length of the CDR3 is 12 residues. CDR3 residues: CASSFYADTQYF. The DNA for the CDR3 is TGTGCCAGCAGCTTTTATGCAGATACGCAGTATTTT. The full variable domain, with the rest looked up from reference TRBV7-2 and TRBJ2-3, is GAGVSQSPSNKVTEKGKDVELRCDPISGHTALYWYRQSLGQGLEFLIYFQGNSAPDKSGLPSDRFSAERTGGSVSTLTIQRTQQEDSAVYLCASSFYADTQYFGPGTRLTVL.

The gene calls are TRBV11-2 and TRBJ2-1, with 11 positions matching TRBD2. The CDR3 spans 16 residues. Germline values: CDR1 SGHAT, CDR2 FQNNGV. Unmatched junction bases numbered 7, after V lost 1 base and J lost 8 bases. The CDR3 spells CASSLGLTSGGHEQFF. The DNA for the CDR3 is TGTGCCAGCAGCTTAGGTCTAACTAGCGGGGGACATGAGCAGTTCTTC.

V gene TRBV4-3 combines with J gene TRBJ2-7; tentative D call: TRBD2 (5 bases). CDR1 LGHNA and CDR2 YSLEER come from the germline V gene. CDR3 length: 16 residues. Trimming took 0 bases from V and 3 from J, leaving 15 bases between them. CDR3 nucleotide sequence: TGCGCCAGCAGCCAAGATTGGCTAGCTGCGTTCTACGAGCAGTACTTC. It is translated as CASSQDWLAAFYEQYF.

This clone showed up just a few times. The chain is built from TRBV9 and TRBJ1-2, with D hard to call. CDR3 length equals 14 residues. Germline CDR1 SGDLS, CDR2 YYNGEE. V shed 5 bases and J shed 0 bases, with 11 bases lying between them. CDR3 sequence: CASSETGANYGYTF. The DNA of the CDR3 is TGTGCCAGCAGTGAGACGGGAGCTAACTATGGCTACACCTTC.

This clone was seen only once. This chain joins TRBV2 and TRBJ2-5; D may be TRBD1 (5 bases). The CDR3 has 13 residues. Trimming removed 8 bases at V and 6 bases at J, with 16 bases between. Germline CDR1 and CDR2: SNHLY and FYNNEI. The chain's CDR3 is CASGRGERQTQYF. Written as DNA, the CDR3 is TGTGCCAGCGGTAGGGGCGAGCGTCAGACCCAGTACTTC.